This TCR beta chain was documented in a study of beta chain features in type 1 diabetes. Study context: Sorted cells numbering around 110,000,000 were examined across all samples. General observations from the study: cDNA sequencing could over-represent cells with high TCR expression. Type 1 diabetes patients had fewer VDJ junction insertions and more deletions. Moderate yet significant TCRB CDR3 shortening was seen in Type 1 diabetes patients in all four CD4+ subsets.

Since all of the isolated RNA was reverse transcribed, expressed TCRB transcripts were what got sequenced. Measured with immunoSEQ multiplex PCR; TCRdb has only the in-frame clones, and not every one. Altogether over 150,000 clones are present, 10% being singletons, with the ten largest covering 0.45% to 0.5%. Worth noting for this clone: Its target is unknown.

This CDR3 has 10 residues. CDR1 SEHNR and CDR2 FQNEAQ come from the germline V gene (reference sequence). Trimming cost V 4 bases and J 14 bases, with 11 bases left between them. The source of this sequence is a man aged 30 to 39 with type 1 diabetes. The sequencing sample was made of central memory CD4+ T cells from blood. The chain uses TRBV7-9 and TRBJ2-5; the D is unclear. The CDR3 loop is CASSSDRLYF. Written as DNA, the CDR3 is TGTGCCAGCAGCTCAGACCGACTCTACTTC.